This T cell receptor (beta chain) was documented in a study of blood T cell repertoires in COVID-19. The repertoire was sequenced with immunoSEQ multiplex PCR; TCRdb's copy has only in-frame clones and lacks some. Altogether approximately 200,000 clones are present, roughly 83% being singletons, with the ten largest covering approximately 1.3%. Germline V gives CDR1 MNHEY, CDR2 SMNVEV (reference sequence). V dropped 2 bases and J dropped 6 bases, with 5 bases sitting between them. CDR3 length: 11 amino acids. The sequence derives from a woman between 40 and 55 years old with acute COVID-19. The sequencing input was PBMCs or T cells enriched from blood (not recorded which). The gene calls are TRBV27 and TRBJ2-7, with D possibly TRBD1 on 5 matching bases. The CDR3 nucleotides read TGTGCCAGCAGTTTACAGGGCGAGCAGTACTTC. As protein: CASSLQGEQYF.